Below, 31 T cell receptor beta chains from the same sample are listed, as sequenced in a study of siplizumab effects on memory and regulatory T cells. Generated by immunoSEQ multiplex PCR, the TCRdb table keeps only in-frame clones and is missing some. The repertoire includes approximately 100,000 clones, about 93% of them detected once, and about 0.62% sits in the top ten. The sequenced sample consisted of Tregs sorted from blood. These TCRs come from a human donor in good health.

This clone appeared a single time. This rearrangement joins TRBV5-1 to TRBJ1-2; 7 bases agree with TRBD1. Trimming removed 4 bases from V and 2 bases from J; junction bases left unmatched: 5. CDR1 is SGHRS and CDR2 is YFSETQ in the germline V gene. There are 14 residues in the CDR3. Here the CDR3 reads CASSRDSENYGYTF. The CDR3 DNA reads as TGCGCCAGCAGCCGGGACAGTGAAAACTATGGCTACACCTTC. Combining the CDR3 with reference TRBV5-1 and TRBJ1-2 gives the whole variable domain KAGVTQTPRYLIKTRGQQVTLSCSPISGHRSVSWYQQTPGQGLQFLFEYFSETQRNKGNFPGRFSGRQFSNSRSEMNVSTLELGDSALYLCASSRDSENYGYTFGSGTRLTVV.

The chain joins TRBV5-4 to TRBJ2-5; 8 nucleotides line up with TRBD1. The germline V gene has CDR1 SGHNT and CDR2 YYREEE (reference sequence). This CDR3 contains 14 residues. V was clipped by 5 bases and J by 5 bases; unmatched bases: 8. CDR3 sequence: CASRSGQGGETQYF. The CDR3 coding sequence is TGTGCCAGCAGATCTGGACAGGGTGGTGAGACCCAGTACTTC.

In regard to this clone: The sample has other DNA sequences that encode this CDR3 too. This chain's CDR3 is CASSVGTSGTYNEQFF. Here the CDR3 DNA reads TGTGCCAGCAGCGTAGGGACTAGCGGGACCTACAATGAGCAGTTCTTC. V is TRBV9 and J is TRBJ2-1, with 12 bases that match TRBD2. V trimming: 0 bases; J trimming: 2 bases; junction bases outside the gene matches: 0. The germline gives CDR1 SGDLS, CDR2 YYNGEE. The CDR3 sequence is 16 residues long.

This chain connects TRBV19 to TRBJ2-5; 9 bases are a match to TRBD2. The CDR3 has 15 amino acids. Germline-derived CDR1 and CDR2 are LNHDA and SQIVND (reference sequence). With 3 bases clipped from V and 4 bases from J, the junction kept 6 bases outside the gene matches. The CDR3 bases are TGTGCCAGTAGTATTTGGCGGGGGGGGGCAGAGACCCAGTACTTC. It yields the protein CASSIWRGGAETQYF.

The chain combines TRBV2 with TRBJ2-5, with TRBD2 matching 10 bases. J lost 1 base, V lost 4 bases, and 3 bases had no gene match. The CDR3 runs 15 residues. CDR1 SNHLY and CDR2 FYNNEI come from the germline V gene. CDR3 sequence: CASSGTSGPQETQYF. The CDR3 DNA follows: TGTGCCAGCAGTGGGACTAGCGGTCCCCAAGAGACCCAGTACTTC.

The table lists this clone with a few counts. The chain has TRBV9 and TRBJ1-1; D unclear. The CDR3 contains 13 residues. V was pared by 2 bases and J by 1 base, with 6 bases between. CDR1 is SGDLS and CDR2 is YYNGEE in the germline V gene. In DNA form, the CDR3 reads TGTGCCAGCAGCGTCACGTGGAACACTGAAGCTTTCTTT. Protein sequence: CASSVTWNTEAFF.

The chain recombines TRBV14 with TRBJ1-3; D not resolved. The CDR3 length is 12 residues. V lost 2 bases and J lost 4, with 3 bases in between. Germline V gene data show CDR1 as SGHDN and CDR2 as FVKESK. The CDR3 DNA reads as TGTGCCAGCAGCCAACAGGGAAACACCATATATTTT. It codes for CASSQQGNTIYF.

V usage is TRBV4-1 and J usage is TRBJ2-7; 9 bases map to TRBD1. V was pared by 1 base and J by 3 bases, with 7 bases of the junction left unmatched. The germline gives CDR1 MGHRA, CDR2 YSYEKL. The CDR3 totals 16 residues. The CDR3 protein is CASSQVMRQGVYEQYF. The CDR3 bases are TGCGCCAGCAGCCAAGTTATGAGACAGGGGGTCTACGAGCAGTACTTC.

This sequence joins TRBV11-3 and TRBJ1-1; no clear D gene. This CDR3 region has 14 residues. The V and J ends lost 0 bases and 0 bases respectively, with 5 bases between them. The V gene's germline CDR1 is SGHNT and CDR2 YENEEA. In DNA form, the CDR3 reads TGTGCCAGCAGCTTAGAGCCCCTGAACACTGAAGCTTTCTTT. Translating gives CASSLEPLNTEAFF.

CDR3 loop: CASSRAGTAETQYF. For the CDR3, the DNA is TGTGCCAGTAGTAGGGCAGGGACGGCGGAGACCCAGTACTTC. V and J are TRBV19 and TRBJ2-5, with D perhaps given as TRBD1 or TRBD2 (5 bases each). Germline CDR1 reads LNHDA; CDR2 reads SQIVND (reference sequence). Trimming took 4 bases from V and 5 from J, leaving 14 bases between them. The CDR3 spans 14 residues.

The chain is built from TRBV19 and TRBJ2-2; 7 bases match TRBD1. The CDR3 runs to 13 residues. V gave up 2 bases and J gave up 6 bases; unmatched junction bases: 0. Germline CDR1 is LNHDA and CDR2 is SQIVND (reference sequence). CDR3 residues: CASSITGAGELFF. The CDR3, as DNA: TGTGCCAGTAGTATAACAGGGGCCGGGGAGCTGTTTTTT.

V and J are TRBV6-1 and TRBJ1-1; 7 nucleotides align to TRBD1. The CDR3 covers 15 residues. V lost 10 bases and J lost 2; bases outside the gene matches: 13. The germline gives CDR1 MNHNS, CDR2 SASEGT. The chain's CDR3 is CATIGQAPSNTEAFF. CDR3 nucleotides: TGTGCCACAATAGGACAGGCTCCCTCAAACACTGAAGCTTTCTTT.

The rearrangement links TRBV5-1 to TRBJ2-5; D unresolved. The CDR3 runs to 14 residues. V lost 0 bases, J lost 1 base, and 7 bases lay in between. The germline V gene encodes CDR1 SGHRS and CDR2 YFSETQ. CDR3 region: CASSLVPGQETQYF. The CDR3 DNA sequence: TGCGCCAGCAGCTTGGTCCCAGGCCAAGAGACCCAGTACTTC.

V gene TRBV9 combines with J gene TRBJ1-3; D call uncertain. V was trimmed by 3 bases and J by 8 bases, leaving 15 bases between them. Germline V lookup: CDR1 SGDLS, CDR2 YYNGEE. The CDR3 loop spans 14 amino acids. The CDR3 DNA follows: TGTGCCAGCAGCGAGACCGGAATGGTGGACACCATATATTTT. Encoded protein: CASSETGMVDTIYF.

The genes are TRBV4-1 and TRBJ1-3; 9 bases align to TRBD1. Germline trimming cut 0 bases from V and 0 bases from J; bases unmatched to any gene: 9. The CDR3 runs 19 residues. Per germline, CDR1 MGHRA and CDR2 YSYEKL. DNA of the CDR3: TGCGCCAGCAGCCAAGATCCTAGACAGGGGGTGACCTCTGGAAACACCATATATTTT. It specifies CASSQDPRQGVTSGNTIYF.

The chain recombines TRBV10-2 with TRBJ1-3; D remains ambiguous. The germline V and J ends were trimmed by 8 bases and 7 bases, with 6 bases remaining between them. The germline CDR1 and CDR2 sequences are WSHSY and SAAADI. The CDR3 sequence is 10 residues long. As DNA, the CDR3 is TGCGCCAGCTTGGGGAACACCATATATTTT. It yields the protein CASLGNTIYF.

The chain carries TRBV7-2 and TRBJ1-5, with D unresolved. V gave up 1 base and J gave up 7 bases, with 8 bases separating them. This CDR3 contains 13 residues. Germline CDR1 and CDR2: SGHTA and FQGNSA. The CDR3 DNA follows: TGTGCCAGCAGCTTAGAATTGGAACAGCCCCAGCATTTT. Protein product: CASSLELEQPQHF.

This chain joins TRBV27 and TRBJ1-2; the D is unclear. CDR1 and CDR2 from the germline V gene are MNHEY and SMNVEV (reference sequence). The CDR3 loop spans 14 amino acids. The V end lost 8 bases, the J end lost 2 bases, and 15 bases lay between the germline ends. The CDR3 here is CASGPPGGNYGYTF. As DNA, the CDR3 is TGTGCCAGCGGACCCCCAGGCGGCAACTATGGCTACACCTTC.

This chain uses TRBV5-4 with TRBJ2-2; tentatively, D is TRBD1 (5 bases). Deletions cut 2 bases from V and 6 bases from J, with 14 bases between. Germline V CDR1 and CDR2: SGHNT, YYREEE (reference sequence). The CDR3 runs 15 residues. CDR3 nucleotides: TGTGCCAGCAGCTTTAGTTCCAGGGTCCCCGGGGAGCTGTTTTTT. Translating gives CASSFSSRVPGELFF.

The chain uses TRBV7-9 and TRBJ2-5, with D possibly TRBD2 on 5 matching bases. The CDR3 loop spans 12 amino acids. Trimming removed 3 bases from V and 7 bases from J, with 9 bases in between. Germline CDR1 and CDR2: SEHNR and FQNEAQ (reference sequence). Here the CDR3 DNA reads TGTGCCAGCAGCTTCTCGGACTGGACCCAGTACTTC. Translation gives CASSFSDWTQYF.

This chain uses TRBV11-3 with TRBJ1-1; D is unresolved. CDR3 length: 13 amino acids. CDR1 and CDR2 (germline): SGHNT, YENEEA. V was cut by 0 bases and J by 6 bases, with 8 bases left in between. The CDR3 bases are TGTGCCAGCAGCTTAGAATCGGAATCTGAAGCTTTCTTT. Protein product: CASSLESESEAFF.

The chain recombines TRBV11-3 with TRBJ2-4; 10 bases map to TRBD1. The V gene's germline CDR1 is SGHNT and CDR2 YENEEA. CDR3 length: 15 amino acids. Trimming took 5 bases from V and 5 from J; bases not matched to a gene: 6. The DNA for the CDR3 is TGTGCCAGCAGCAGACTGGGGACAGGGGAAAACATTCAGTACTTC. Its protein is CASSRLGTGENIQYF.

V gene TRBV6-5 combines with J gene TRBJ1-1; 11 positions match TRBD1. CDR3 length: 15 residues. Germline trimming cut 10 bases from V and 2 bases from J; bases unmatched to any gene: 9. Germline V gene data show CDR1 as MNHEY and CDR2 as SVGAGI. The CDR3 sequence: CATSKGTGGNTEAFF. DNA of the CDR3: TGTGCCACCTCTAAGGGGACAGGGGGTAACACTGAAGCTTTCTTT.

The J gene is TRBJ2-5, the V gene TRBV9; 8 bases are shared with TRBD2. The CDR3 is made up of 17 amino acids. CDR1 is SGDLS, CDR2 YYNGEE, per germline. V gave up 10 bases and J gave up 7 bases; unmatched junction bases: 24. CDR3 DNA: TGTGCCTCCGCCCGGGGTAGCGGGACATTTCTGGGGGTGACCCAGTACTTC. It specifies CASARGSGTFLGVTQYF.

The CDR3 spells CASSLTGANVLTF. The CDR3 DNA reads as TGTGCCAGCAGCTTAACTGGGGCCAACGTCCTGACTTTC. The rearrangement links TRBV11-3 to TRBJ2-6; D remains unclear. Between the trimmed V and J ends, which lost 2 bases and 2 bases, there was a span of 1 base. CDR3 size: 13 residues. Germline CDR1 and CDR2: SGHNT and YENEEA.

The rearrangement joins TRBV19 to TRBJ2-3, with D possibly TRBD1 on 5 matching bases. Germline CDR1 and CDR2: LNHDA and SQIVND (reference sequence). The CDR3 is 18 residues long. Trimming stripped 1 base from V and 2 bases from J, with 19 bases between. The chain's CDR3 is CASSIVGRARRHTDTQYF. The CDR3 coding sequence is TGTGCCAGTAGTATAGTTGGCAGGGCTAGGAGACACACAGATACGCAGTATTTT.

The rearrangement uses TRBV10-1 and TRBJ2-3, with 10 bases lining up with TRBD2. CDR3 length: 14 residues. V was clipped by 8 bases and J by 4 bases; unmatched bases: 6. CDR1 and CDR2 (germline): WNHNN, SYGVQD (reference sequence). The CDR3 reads CASASGSPPDTQYF. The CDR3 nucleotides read TGCGCCAGCGCTAGCGGGAGCCCCCCAGATACGCAGTATTTT.

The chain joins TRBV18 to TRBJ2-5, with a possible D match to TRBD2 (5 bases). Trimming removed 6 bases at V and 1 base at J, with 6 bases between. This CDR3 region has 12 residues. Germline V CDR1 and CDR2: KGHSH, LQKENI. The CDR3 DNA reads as TGTGCCAGCTCTAGCGTCCAAGAGACCCAGTACTTC. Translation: CASSSVQETQYF.

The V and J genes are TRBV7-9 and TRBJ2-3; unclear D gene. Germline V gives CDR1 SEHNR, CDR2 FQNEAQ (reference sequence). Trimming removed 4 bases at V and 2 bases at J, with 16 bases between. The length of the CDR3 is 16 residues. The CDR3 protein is CASSSLGRTITDTQYF. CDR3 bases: TGTGCCAGCAGCTCGCTAGGAAGAACTATCACAGATACGCAGTATTTT. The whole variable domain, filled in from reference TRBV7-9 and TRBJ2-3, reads DTGVSQNPRHKITKRGQNVTFRCDPISEHNRLYWYRQTLGQGPEFLTYFQNEAQLEKSRLLSDRFSAERPKGSFSTLEIQRTEQGDSAMYLCASSSLGRTITDTQYFGPGTRLTVL.

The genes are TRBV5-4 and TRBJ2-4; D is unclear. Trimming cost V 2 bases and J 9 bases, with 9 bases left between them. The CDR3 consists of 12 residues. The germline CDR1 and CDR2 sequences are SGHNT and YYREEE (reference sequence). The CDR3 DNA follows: TGTGCCAGCAGCTTCCCGGTGGGCATTCAGTACTTC. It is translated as CASSFPVGIQYF.

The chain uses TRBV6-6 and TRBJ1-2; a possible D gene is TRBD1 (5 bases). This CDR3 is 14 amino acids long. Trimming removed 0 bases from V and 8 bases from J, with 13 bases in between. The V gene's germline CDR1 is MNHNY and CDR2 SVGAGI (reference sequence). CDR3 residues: CASSYSEQAYGYTF. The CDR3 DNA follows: TGTGCCAGCAGTTACTCAGAACAGGCCTACGGCTACACCTTC.